These 3 T cell receptor beta chains came from one sample sequenced in a study of cytomegalovirus exposure and HLA in healthy donors. The PCR was carried out with 60 Vbeta primers and 13 Jbeta primers. TCRdb keeps only in-frame clones here, not all; method: immunoSEQ multiplex PCR. Among approximately 59,000 clones listed, 62% were seen once. What was sequenced was PBMCs. These receptor sequences come from a man aged 30 to 45 in good health and CMV-seronegative.

This rearrangement joins TRBV6-1 to TRBJ2-7; D is ambiguous. V lost 0 bases, J lost 12 bases, and 9 bases lay in between. Germline CDR1 reads MNHNS; CDR2 reads SASEGT. The CDR3 is 11 amino acids. The CDR3 loop reads CASSEARVPYF. CDR3 in DNA: TGTGCCAGCAGTGAAGCCCGGGTTCCGTACTTC.

The chain recombines TRBV9 with TRBJ2-5; the match to TRBD2 covers 8 bases. Germline V CDR1 and CDR2: SGDLS, YYNGEE. J gave up 2 bases and V 1 base, and 4 bases lay outside the gene matches. The CDR3 spans 15 residues. The CDR3 protein is CASSVLAGNQETQYF. In DNA, the CDR3 is TGTGCCAGCAGCGTATTAGCGGGGAATCAAGAGACCCAGTACTTC.

The chain combines TRBV5-1 with TRBJ2-5; 8 bases agree with TRBD2. This CDR3 contains 14 residues. Germline V lookup: CDR1 SGHRS, CDR2 YFSETQ. The junction had 5 bases not matched to a gene; V was cut back by 3 bases and J by 4 bases. CDR3 sequence: CASSWVGGGETQYF. The CDR3 nucleotides are TGCGCCAGCAGCTGGGTCGGGGGGGGAGAGACCCAGTACTTC.